This is a list of T cell receptor beta chains from one sample in a study of response to subunit inactivated influenza vaccine. TCRdb analysed the RT-PCR reads with MiXCR anew, one entry per CDR3 protein. In the table there are 450,000 to 550,000 distinct CDR3 sequences, about 25% of which are singletons. Source: CD4+ T cells sorted from PBMCs, taken 5 days after vaccination. These receptors came from a man aged 50 to 60 who received an inactivated influenza vaccine. The CDR3 runs from the conserved cysteine through the conserved F or W. Fields, in order: CDR3 DNA, CDR3 protein, V gene, J gene, D gene, clone size. A D gene is named only where the DNA matches it firmly. Size is omitted from some rows. Given values are once, few, many or a class for expanded clones.

DNA: TGTGCCAGCAGGGAAGTGGGGGGTAACGAGCAGTACTTC
CDR3: CASREVGGNEQYF
V: TRBV5-5
J: TRBJ2-7
D: .
size: .

DNA: TGCAGTGCTAGGACCCCTGGGACTAGCCATCTCTACAATGAGCAGTTCTTC
CDR3: CSARTPGTSHLYNEQFF
V: TRBV20-1
J: TRBJ2-1
D: TRBD2
size: few

DNA: TGCAGCGTTCAGCGGACCGATACGCAGTATTTT
CDR3: CSVQRTDTQYF
V: TRBV29-1
J: TRBJ2-3
D: .
size: .

DNA: TGTGCCAGCAGCTTAGATGTAGGACAGGGGGAGATGACGCAGTATTTT
CDR3: CASSLDVGQGEMTQYF
V: TRBV7-9
J: TRBJ2-3
D: TRBD1
size: .

DNA: TGCGCCAGCAGTGAGACAGGGAGTGAAAAACTGTTTTTT
CDR3: CASSETGSEKLFF
V: TRBV10-1
J: TRBJ1-4
D: .
size: few

DNA: TGTGCCAGCCAATCTAGCGGGCTCTCCTACAATGAGCAGTTCTTC
CDR3: CASQSSGLSYNEQFF
V: TRBV28
J: TRBJ2-1
D: TRBD2
size: few

DNA: TGTGCCAGCAGGCTAAAGGTGGCTACGCAGTATTTT
CDR3: CASRLKVATQYF
V: TRBV2
J: TRBJ2-3
D: .
size: .

DNA: TGTGCCAGCAGCTTAGTTCCGAGAACGAACACTGAAGCTTTCTTT
CDR3: CASSLVPRTNTEAFF
V: TRBV7-2
J: TRBJ1-1
D: .
size: few

DNA: TGCAGTGCCCTCCTCAGGGGGGGACAGAGGGAGCTGTTTTTT
CDR3: CSALLRGGQRELFF
V: TRBV20-1
J: TRBJ2-2
D: .
size: .

DNA: TGCGCCAGCAGCCAAGACCTTTACTACGAGCAGTACTTC
CDR3: CASSQDLYYEQYF
V: TRBV4-1
J: TRBJ2-7
D: .
size: few

DNA: TGTGCCAGCAGTTTTATTTGGGCTAGCGGGAGTACAGATACGCAGTATTTT
CDR3: CASSFIWASGSTDTQYF
V: TRBV12-3/TRBV12-4
J: TRBJ2-3
D: TRBD2
size: .

DNA: TGTGCCAGCAGCCAGGATTTCTGGGGACGAGGGGGGGAGCTGTTTTTT
CDR3: CASSQDFWGRGGELFF
V: TRBV3-1
J: TRBJ2-2
D: .
size: few

DNA: TGCGCCAGCAGCGAAAGACTAGCGGGAGGGTTTAGGGTCTTC
CDR3: CASSERLAGGFRVF
V: TRBV5-1
J: TRBJ2-1
D: TRBD2
size: .

DNA: TGTGCCAGCAGCGACAGGGAACCCCTCCACTTT
CDR3: CASSDREPLHF
V: TRBV9
J: TRBJ1-6
D: .
size: .

DNA: TGTGCCAGCAGCTTAATGGAGGGTAATTCACCCCTCCACTTT
CDR3: CASSLMEGNSPLHF
V: TRBV7-9
J: TRBJ1-6
D: .
size: .

DNA: TGCAGCGTCCGACAGGGGACCTCGAACACTGAAGCTTTCTTT
CDR3: CSVRQGTSNTEAFF
V: TRBV29-1
J: TRBJ1-1
D: TRBD1
size: few

DNA: TGTGCCAGCAGCTACCCTCGAGGGGGAGGCGGCTACACCTTC
CDR3: CASSYPRGGGGYTF
V: TRBV3-1
J: TRBJ1-2
D: .
size: .

DNA: TGTGCCAGCAGCCAAGATGTGTGGGCCAAAAACATTCAGTACTTC
CDR3: CASSQDVWAKNIQYF
V: TRBV4-2
J: TRBJ2-4
D: .
size: .

DNA: TGTGCCAGCAGTTTACTAGTTTCGGGACAGGGTGGCTCCTACGAGCAGTACTTC
CDR3: CASSLLVSGQGGSYEQYF
V: TRBV28
J: TRBJ2-7
D: TRBD1
size: .

DNA: TGTGCCAGCAGCTCCACAGGGTCGAGACTAGCGGGAGGGAGAAATGAGCAGTTCTTC
CDR3: CASSSTGSRLAGGRNEQFF
V: TRBV11-2
J: TRBJ2-1
D: TRBD2
size: .

DNA: TGCAGTGCTAGACCCTTAGGGCCCCATCGCGCAGATACGCAGTATTTT
CDR3: CSARPLGPHRADTQYF
V: TRBV20-1
J: TRBJ2-3
D: .
size: .

DNA: TGTGCCAGCAGCCGCTCTGGACGGCGCCAAGAGACCCAGTACTTC
CDR3: CASSRSGRRQETQYF
V: TRBV12-3/TRBV12-4
J: TRBJ2-5
D: .
size: many

DNA: TGTGCCAGCAGCTTAGTGCCGGGGATATTGAACACTGAAGCTTTCTTT
CDR3: CASSLVPGILNTEAFF
V: TRBV7-2
J: TRBJ1-1
D: .
size: .

DNA: TGTGCCAGCAGTTACCTTCGGTCGGGCAATGAGCAGTTCTTC
CDR3: CASSYLRSGNEQFF
V: TRBV6-2/TRBV6-3
J: TRBJ2-1
D: .
size: once

DNA: TGTGCCAGCAGCCAAGAGACGTTCCAAGAGACCCAGTACTTC
CDR3: CASSQETFQETQYF
V: TRBV3-1
J: TRBJ2-5
D: .
size: .

DNA: TGTGCCATCAGTGAGTCGGGGGCCCGAAATTCACCCCTCCACTTT
CDR3: CAISESGARNSPLHF
V: TRBV10-3
J: TRBJ1-6
D: .
size: .

DNA: TGCGCCAGCGGGACAGGGGTCACCTACAATGAGCAGTTCTTC
CDR3: CASGTGVTYNEQFF
V: TRBV5-1
J: TRBJ2-1
D: TRBD1
size: .

DNA: TGTGCCAGCAGTTTAACTAGCCGTACGCAGTATTTT
CDR3: CASSLTSRTQYF
V: TRBV28
J: TRBJ2-3
D: .
size: .